Included here is one T cell receptor (beta chain) sequence, with context. Its antigen is currently unknown. The sample originates from a study of OX40 agonist ivuxolimab in advanced cancers. Across the study: Age averaged around 60 years (range roughly 20 to 90), and around 78% were male. Study-level points and caveats: Some nonresponders additionally presented with little normalized T-cell clonal expansion. Partial responders receiving 0.1-3.0 mg/kg showed among the lowest clonal expansion.

Here immunoSEQ multiplex PCR was the method, and the copy in TCRdb shows in-frame clones only, minus some. Here the sample spans 23,000 or so clones, more than 75% being singletons. Looked up from germline, CDR1 is MDHEN and CDR2 is SYDVKM. V lost 5 bases, J lost 2 bases, and 6 bases stayed unmatched. The CDR3 has 15 residues. The chain couples TRBV28 to TRBJ1-5; 7 bases align to TRBD1. Source: CD4+ or CD8+ T cells sorted from blood, taken in a trial of the OX40 agonist ivuxolimab. The clonotype originates from an adult with an advanced solid tumor such as melanoma, head and neck, liver or kidney cancer. The CDR3 sequence: CASSRQGYGNQPQHF. The CDR3 nucleotides read TGTGCCAGCAGTAGACAGGGTTATGGCAATCAGCCCCAGCATTTT.